This record looks at one T cell receptor (beta chain) sequence and its context. Its cognate antigen is unknown. The V end lost 8 bases, the J end lost 2 bases, and 18 bases lay between the germline ends. Germline values: CDR1 SGHAT, CDR2 FQNNGV. This CDR3 is built from 16 residues. Patients were ineligible given autoimmune disease history or systemic immunosuppression. This sample stems from a study of OX40 agonist ivuxolimab in advanced cancers. Study-level background: Ivuxolimab doses were 0.01, 0.1, 0.3, 1.5, 3 or 10 mg/kg every 2 weeks. Head and neck, renal cell, melanoma or hepatocellular carcinoma were the cancers that dose-escalation patients had.

Using immunoSEQ multiplex PCR, the repertoire was profiled, and TCRdb retains in-frame clones only, with some absent. The sample lists 70,000 to 80,000 clones, more than 85% occurring once. Study results and limitations: On average, a greater number of expanded clones characterised CD8+ T cells relative to CD4+.

Specimen: CD4+ or CD8+ T cells sorted from blood, collected in a trial of the OX40 agonist ivuxolimab. This receptor was taken from an adult with an advanced solid tumor such as melanoma, head and neck, liver or kidney cancer. This rearrangement joins TRBV11-2 to TRBJ2-2; D is perhaps TRBD1 or TRBD2 (6 bases each). CDR3 loop: CASGRTGTLNTGELFF. CDR3 nucleotides: TGTGCCAGCGGGAGGACCGGGACACTCAACACCGGGGAGCTGTTTTTT.